This is a list of T cell receptor beta chains from one sample in a study of blood T cell repertoires in COVID-19. Assay used: immunoSEQ multiplex PCR; TCRdb lists only in-frame clones, some missing. The sample lists about 220,000 clones, 70% to 85% occurring once. The sequencing input was PBMCs or T cells enriched from blood (not recorded which). The receptors were sampled from a woman between 55 and 75 years old who had recovered from COVID-19. The CDR3 runs from the conserved cysteine through the conserved F or W. Fields, in order: J gene, clone size, V gene, D gene, CDR3 protein, CDR3 DNA. A D gene is named only where the DNA matches it firmly. Only some rows state a clone size, as once, few, many or a class for expanded clones.

j_call: TRBJ1-5; clone_size: -; v_call: TRBV7-8; d_call: -; cdr3_aa: CASSLNRVNQPQHF; cdr3_nt: TGTGCCAGCAGCTTAAACAGGGTCAATCAGCCCCAGCATTTT
j_call: TRBJ1-5; clone_size: -; v_call: TRBV7-9; d_call: -; cdr3_aa: CASSLPGENQPQHF; cdr3_nt: TGTGCCAGCAGCTTACCGGGTGAGAATCAGCCCCAGCATTTT
j_call: TRBJ2-7; clone_size: few; v_call: TRBV19; d_call: TRBD1; cdr3_aa: CASIGQGSYEQYF; cdr3_nt: TGTGCCAGTATCGGACAGGGGTCCTACGAGCAGTACTTC
j_call: TRBJ2-7; clone_size: -; v_call: TRBV19; d_call: TRBD1; cdr3_aa: CASSIRGQGHSYEQYF; cdr3_nt: TGTGCCAGTAGTATCCGGGGACAGGGGCACTCCTACGAGCAGTACTTC
j_call: TRBJ1-4; clone_size: -; v_call: TRBV7-3; d_call: -; cdr3_aa: CASTFAGNEKLFF; cdr3_nt: TGTGCCAGCACCTTTGCGGGGAACGAAAAACTGTTTTTT
j_call: TRBJ1-2; clone_size: -; v_call: TRBV6-2/TRBV6-3; d_call: TRBD1; cdr3_aa: CASSYRGQGYGYTF; cdr3_nt: TGTGCCAGCAGTTATCGTGGACAGGGCTATGGCTACACCTTC
j_call: TRBJ1-2; clone_size: -; v_call: TRBV13; d_call: TRBD1; cdr3_aa: CASSHFRTGEPYGYTF; cdr3_nt: TGTGCCAGCAGCCACTTCCGGACAGGAGAACCCTATGGCTACACCTTC
j_call: TRBJ2-1; clone_size: -; v_call: TRBV2; d_call: -; cdr3_aa: CASRLTPGTEQFF; cdr3_nt: TGTGCCAGCAGATTGACCCCCGGGACAGAGCAGTTCTTC
j_call: TRBJ2-7; clone_size: -; v_call: TRBV19; d_call: -; cdr3_aa: CASSDTYEQYF; cdr3_nt: TGTGCCAGTAGTGACACCTACGAGCAGTACTTC
j_call: TRBJ2-7; clone_size: -; v_call: TRBV29-1; d_call: TRBD1; cdr3_aa: CSVERTGIAEQYF; cdr3_nt: TGCAGCGTTGAAAGGACAGGGATAGCCGAGCAGTACTTC
j_call: TRBJ1-5; clone_size: few; v_call: TRBV27; d_call: -; cdr3_aa: CASSLQGSNNQPQHF; cdr3_nt: TGTGCCAGCAGTTTACAGGGGAGCAACAATCAGCCCCAGCATTTT